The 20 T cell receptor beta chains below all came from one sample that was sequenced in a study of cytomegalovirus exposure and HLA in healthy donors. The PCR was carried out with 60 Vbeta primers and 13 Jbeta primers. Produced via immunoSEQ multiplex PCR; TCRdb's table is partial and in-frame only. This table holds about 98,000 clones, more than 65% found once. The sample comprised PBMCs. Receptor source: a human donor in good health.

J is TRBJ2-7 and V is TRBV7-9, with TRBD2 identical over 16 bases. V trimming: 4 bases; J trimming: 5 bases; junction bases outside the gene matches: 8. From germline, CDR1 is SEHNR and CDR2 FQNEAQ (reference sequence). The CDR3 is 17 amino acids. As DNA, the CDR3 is TGTGCCAGCAGCTCCGGGACTAGCGGGAGGGCCGACCACGAGCAGTACTTC. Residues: CASSSGTSGRADHEQYF.

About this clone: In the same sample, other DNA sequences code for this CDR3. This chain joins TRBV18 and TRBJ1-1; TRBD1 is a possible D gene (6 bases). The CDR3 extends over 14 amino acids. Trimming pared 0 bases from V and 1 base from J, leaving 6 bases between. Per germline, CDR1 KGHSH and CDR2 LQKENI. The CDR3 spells CASSPPGGNTEAFF. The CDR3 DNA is TGTGCCAGCTCACCACCAGGGGGGAACACTGAAGCTTTCTTT.

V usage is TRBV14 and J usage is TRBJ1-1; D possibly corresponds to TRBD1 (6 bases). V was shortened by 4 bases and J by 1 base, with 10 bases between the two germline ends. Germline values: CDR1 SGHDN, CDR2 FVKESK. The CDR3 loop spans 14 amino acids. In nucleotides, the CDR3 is TGTGCCAGCAGCCCCGGGACACCGAACACTGAAGCTTTCTTT. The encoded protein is CASSPGTPNTEAFF.

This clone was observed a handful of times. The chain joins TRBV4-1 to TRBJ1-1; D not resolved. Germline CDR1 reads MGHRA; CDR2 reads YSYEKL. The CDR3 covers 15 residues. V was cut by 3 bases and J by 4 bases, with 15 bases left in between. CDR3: CASSQSNSGSTEAFF. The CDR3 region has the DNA TGCGCCAGCAGCCAGAGTAATTCGGGATCCACTGAAGCTTTCTTT.

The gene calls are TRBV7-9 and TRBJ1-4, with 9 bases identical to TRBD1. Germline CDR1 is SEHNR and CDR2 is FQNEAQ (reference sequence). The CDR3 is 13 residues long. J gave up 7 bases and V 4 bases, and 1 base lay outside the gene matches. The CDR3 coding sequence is TGTGCCAGCAGCTCGGGACAGGGTGAAAAACTGTTTTTT. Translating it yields CASSSGQGEKLFF. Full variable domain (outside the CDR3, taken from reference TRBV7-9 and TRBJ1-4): DTGVSQNPRHKITKRGQNVTFRCDPISEHNRLYWYRQTLGQGPEFLTYFQNEAQLEKSRLLSDRFSAERPKGSFSTLEIQRTEQGDSAMYLCASSSGQGEKLFFGSGTQLSVL.

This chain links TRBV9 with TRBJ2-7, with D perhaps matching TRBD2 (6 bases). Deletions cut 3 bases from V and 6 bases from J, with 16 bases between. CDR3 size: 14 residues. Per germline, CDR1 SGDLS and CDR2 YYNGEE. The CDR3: CASSAATSFGEQYF. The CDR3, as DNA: TGTGCCAGCAGCGCCGCGACTAGTTTTGGCGAGCAGTACTTC.

CDR3 loop: CAINRRTGELFF. The CDR3 nucleotides are TGTGCCATCAATAGGAGGACCGGGGAGCTGTTTTTT. V usage is TRBV10-3 and J usage is TRBJ2-2, with D possibly being TRBD2 (5 bases). The germline gives CDR1 ENHRY, CDR2 SYGVKD. CDR3 length equals 12 residues. V was trimmed by 7 bases and J by 5 bases, leaving 8 bases between them.

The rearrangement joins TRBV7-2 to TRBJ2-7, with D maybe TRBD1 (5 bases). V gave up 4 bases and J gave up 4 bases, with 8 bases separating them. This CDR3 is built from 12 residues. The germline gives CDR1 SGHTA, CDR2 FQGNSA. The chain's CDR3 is CASSWTQYEQYF. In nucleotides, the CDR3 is TGTGCCAGCAGCTGGACACAGTACGAGCAGTACTTC.

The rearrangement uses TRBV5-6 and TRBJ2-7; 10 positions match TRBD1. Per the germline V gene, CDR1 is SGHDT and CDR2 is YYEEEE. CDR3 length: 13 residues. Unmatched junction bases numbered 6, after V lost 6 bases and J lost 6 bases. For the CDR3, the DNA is TGTGCCAGCAACCCGACAGGGGGCTTCGAGCAGTACTTC. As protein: CASNPTGGFEQYF.

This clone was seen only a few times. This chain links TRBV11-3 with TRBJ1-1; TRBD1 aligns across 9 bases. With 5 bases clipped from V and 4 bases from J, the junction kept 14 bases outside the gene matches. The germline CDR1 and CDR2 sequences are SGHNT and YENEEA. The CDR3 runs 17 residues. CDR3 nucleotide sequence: TGTGCCAGCAGCGAGGTGGAGACAGGGGGATCGTCCACTGAAGCTTTCTTT. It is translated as CASSEVETGGSSTEAFF.

In nucleotides, the CDR3 is TGTGCCAGCAGTGATTTCAGGGGGCGGGGGACCCAGTACTTC. This codes for CASSDFRGRGTQYF. This chain joins TRBV2 and TRBJ2-5; 8 nucleotides align to TRBD1. CDR1 is SNHLY and CDR2 is FYNNEI in the germline V gene. J gave up 7 bases and V 3 bases, and 7 bases lay outside the gene matches. CDR3 length: 14 residues.

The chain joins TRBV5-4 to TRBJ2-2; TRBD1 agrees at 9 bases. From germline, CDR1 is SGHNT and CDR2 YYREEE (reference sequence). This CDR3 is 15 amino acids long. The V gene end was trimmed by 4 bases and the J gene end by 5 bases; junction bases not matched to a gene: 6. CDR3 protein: CASSVGQGGTGELFF. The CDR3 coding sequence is TGTGCCAGCAGCGTGGGACAGGGAGGTACCGGGGAGCTGTTTTTT.

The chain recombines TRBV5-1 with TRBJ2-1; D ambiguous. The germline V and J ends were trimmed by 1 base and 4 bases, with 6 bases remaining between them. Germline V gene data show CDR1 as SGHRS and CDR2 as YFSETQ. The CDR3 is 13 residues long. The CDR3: CASSLTGYNEQFF. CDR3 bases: TGCGCCAGCAGCTTGACGGGTTACAATGAGCAGTTCTTC.

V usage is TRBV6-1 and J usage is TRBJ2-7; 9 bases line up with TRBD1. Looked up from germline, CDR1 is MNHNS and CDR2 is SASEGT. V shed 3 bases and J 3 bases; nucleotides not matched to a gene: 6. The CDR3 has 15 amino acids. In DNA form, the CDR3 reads TGTGCCAGCAGTGACCTGCCGGGACAGGGCTACGAGCAGTACTTC. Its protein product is CASSDLPGQGYEQYF.

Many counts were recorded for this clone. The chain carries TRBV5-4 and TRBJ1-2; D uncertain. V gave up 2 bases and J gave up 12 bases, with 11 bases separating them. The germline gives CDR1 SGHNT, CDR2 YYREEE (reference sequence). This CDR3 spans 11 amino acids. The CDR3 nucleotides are TGTGCCAGCAGCTTTGATGGGAGTCACACCTTC. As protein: CASSFDGSHTF.

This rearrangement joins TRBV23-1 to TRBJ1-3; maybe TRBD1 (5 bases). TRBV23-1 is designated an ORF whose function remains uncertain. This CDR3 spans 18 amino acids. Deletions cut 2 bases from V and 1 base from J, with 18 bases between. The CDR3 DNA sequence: TGCGCCAGCAGTCAAAAAGGGGCAGGCAAAGGATCTGGAAACACCATATATTTT. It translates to CASSQKGAGKGSGNTIYF.

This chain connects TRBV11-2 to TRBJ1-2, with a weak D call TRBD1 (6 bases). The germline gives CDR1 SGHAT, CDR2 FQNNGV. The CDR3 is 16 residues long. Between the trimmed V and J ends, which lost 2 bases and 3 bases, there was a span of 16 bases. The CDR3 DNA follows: TGTGCCAGCAGCTTATCAGGGGCATTAGGGGACTATGGCTACACCTTC. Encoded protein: CASSLSGALGDYGYTF. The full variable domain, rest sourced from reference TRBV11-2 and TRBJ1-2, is EAGVAQSPRYKIIEKRQSVAFWCNPISGHATLYWYQQILGQGPKLLIQFQNNGVVDDSQLPKDRFSAERLKGVDSTLKIQPAKLEDSAVYLCASSLSGALGDYGYTFGSGTRLTVV.

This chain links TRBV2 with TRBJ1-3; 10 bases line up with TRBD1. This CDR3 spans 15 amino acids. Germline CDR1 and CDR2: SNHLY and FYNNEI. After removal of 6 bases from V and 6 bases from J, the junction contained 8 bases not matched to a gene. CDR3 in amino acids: CASRRQGADENTIYF. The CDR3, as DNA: TGTGCCAGCAGGCGACAGGGGGCTGACGAAAACACCATATATTTT.

The CDR3 DNA reads as TGTGCCAGCAGTGTTCAAAGCCTAGCGAGAGATGAGCAGTTCTTC. It specifies CASSVQSLARDEQFF. This chain links TRBV7-8 with TRBJ2-1, with D possibly TRBD2 on 6 matching bases. The CDR3 spans 15 residues. Trimming removed 6 bases from V and 8 bases from J, with 20 bases in between. Germline-derived CDR1 and CDR2 are SGHVS and FQNEAQ.

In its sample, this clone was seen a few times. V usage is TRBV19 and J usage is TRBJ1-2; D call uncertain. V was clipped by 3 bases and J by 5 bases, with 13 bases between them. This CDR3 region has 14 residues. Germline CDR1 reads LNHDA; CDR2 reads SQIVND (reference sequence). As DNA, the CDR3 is TGTGCCAGTAGTATCGTCCGCGGGGAATATGGCTACACCTTC. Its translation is CASSIVRGEYGYTF.